In this sample, the clone carrying this T cell receptor beta chain turned up a few times. Antigen specificity is unknown. These data belong to a study of T-cell memory formation after mild COVID-19. About the study: TCR clusters mostly belonged to single donors. Study-wide findings and caveats: Pre-infection memory contained some responding clones, which suggested that cross-reactive memory had joined.

Germline V gene lookup returns CDR1 SGHVS and CDR2 FNYEAQ. Between the trimmed V and J ends, which lost 4 bases and 3 bases, there was a span of 4 bases. The CDR3 covers 12 residues. TCRdb reanalysed the 5' RACE reads using MiXCR and keeps one entry per CDR3 protein. The sample lists approximately 560,000 distinct CDR3 sequences; 17% were seen once. What was sequenced was PBMCs or a T cell subset sorted from them (not recorded which). The origin of this receptor is an adult woman who had mild COVID-19 (a few samples of this study predate the infection). Cell type and time point are not known. The V gene is TRBV7-6, the J gene TRBJ2-1, with D uncertain. CDR3 bases: TGTGCCAGCAGCTCCTACTACAATGAGCAGTTCTTC. The encoded protein is CASSSYYNEQFF.